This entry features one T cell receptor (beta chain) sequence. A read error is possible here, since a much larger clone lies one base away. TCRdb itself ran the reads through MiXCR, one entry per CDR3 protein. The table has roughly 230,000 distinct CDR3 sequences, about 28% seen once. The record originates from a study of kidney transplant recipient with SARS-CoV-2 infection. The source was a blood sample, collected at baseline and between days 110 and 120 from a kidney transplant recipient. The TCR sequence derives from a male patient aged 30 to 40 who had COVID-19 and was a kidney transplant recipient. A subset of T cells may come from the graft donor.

CDR3 DNA sequence: TGTGCCGGCAGTCGACAGGGTAATAGCAATCAGCCCCAGCATTTT. Translated, it gives CAGSRQGNSNQPQHF. The chain employs TRBV27 and TRBJ1-5; 7 bases line up with TRBD1. Germline V gene lookup returns CDR1 MNHEY and CDR2 SMNVEV (reference sequence). CDR3 length: 15 residues.